The rows below give T cell receptor beta chains drawn from one sample of a study of vaccination effects on CD4 cells after COVID-19. These receptors lack a known antigen. The repertoire was sequenced with immunoSEQ multiplex PCR; TCRdb's copy has only in-frame clones and lacks some. The table lists some 79,000 clones, approximately 81% of them singletons. The sample in question was CD4+ T cells from PBMCs cultured with HCoV-229E spike peptides, obtained before COVID-19 vaccination. All receptors come from a human donor who received a COVID-19 vaccine. Each CDR3 is given with its conserved first and last residue. Each record gives: J gene, D gene, clone size, V gene, CDR3 length, CDR3 protein, CDR3 DNA. The D gene is left open where the match is weak. Some rows mark clone size as missing; the rest say once, few, many or name a class of expanded clone.

J: TRBJ1-4; D: TRBD1; size: -; V: TRBV5-5; length: 15; CDR3: CASSLGGQANEKLFF; DNA: TGTGCCAGCAGCTTGGGCGGACAGGCTAATGAAAAACTGTTTTTT
J: TRBJ2-1; D: TRBD1; size: -; V: TRBV7-9; length: 15; CDR3: CASSLEAGGINEQFF; DNA: TGTGCCAGCAGCTTAGAGGCAGGGGGCATCAATGAGCAGTTCTTC
J: TRBJ1-1; D: -; size: -; V: TRBV6-5; length: 13; CDR3: CASRPTVNTEAFF; DNA: TGTGCCAGCAGGCCCACCGTGAACACTGAAGCTTTCTTT
J: TRBJ1-5; D: TRBD1; size: -; V: TRBV2; length: 15; CDR3: CASSPSQGINQPQHF; DNA: TGTGCCAGCAGCCCGTCACAGGGGATCAATCAGCCCCAGCATTTT
J: TRBJ2-5; D: -; size: -; V: TRBV3-1/TRBV3-2; length: 14; CDR3: CASSFVGPVETQYF; DNA: TGTGCCAGCAGCTTCGTGGGTCCGGTAGAGACCCAGTACTTC
J: TRBJ1-4; D: -; size: -; V: TRBV28; length: 12; CDR3: CASRRRNEKLFF; DNA: TGTGCCAGCAGACGAAGAAATGAAAAACTGTTTTTT
J: TRBJ2-1; D: TRBD2; size: -; V: TRBV6-4; length: 14; CDR3: CASSDIIGGNEQFF; DNA: TGTGCCAGCAGTGATATCATCGGGGGGAATGAGCAGTTCTTC
J: TRBJ2-1; D: -; size: few; V: TRBV7-9; length: 15; CDR3: CASSFDGGTYNEQFF; DNA: TGTGCCAGCAGCTTCGACGGGGGCACGTACAATGAGCAGTTCTTC
J: TRBJ2-5; D: TRBD2; size: -; V: TRBV11-2; length: 14; CDR3: CASSLGPGGETQYF; DNA: TGTGCCAGCAGCTTAGGGCCGGGGGGGGAGACCCAGTACTTC
J: TRBJ1-1; D: -; size: -; V: TRBV7-2; length: 13; CDR3: CASSLGPLTEAFF; DNA: TGTGCCAGCAGCCTGGGACCGCTCACTGAAGCTTTCTTT
J: TRBJ1-6; D: -; size: once; V: TRBV6-6; length: 14; CDR3: CASSPSSYNSPLHF; DNA: TGTGCCAGCAGCCCTAGCTCCTATAATTCACCCCTCCACTTT
J: TRBJ2-1; D: -; size: -; V: TRBV9; length: 14; CDR3: CASSVSQGKNEQFF; DNA: TGTGCCAGCAGCGTATCTCAGGGTAAGAATGAGCAGTTCTTC
J: TRBJ1-1; D: TRBD1; size: -; V: TRBV5-5; length: 11; CDR3: CASRSTGVAFF; DNA: TGTGCCAGCAGATCGACAGGGGTCGCTTTCTTT
J: TRBJ1-2; D: TRBD1; size: -; V: TRBV5-1; length: 12; CDR3: CASSFGTGGHTF; DNA: TGCGCCAGCAGCTTCGGGACAGGTGGACACACCTTC
J: TRBJ1-5; D: TRBD1; size: few; V: TRBV7-3; length: 16; CDR3: CASSARTGLGNQPQHF; DNA: TGTGCCAGCAGCGCCAGGACAGGGCTAGGCAATCAGCCCCAGCATTTT
J: TRBJ1-2; D: -; size: once; V: TRBV19; length: 13; CDR3: CASAPGRFYGYTF; DNA: TGTGCCAGCGCCCCGGGACGGTTCTATGGCTACACCTTC
J: TRBJ1-2; D: -; size: -; V: TRBV12-3/TRBV12-4; length: 13; CDR3: CASSPLPGRAHTF; DNA: TGTGCCAGCAGCCCTCTACCTGGCAGGGCTCATACCTTC
J: TRBJ2-1; D: -; size: -; V: TRBV6-2/TRBV6-3; length: 11; CDR3: CASSPHNEQFF; DNA: TGTGCCAGCAGCCCGCACAATGAGCAGTTCTTC
J: TRBJ1-1; D: -; size: -; V: TRBV3-1/TRBV3-2; length: 13; CDR3: CASSNRPSSEAFF; DNA: TGTGCCAGCAGCAATCGTCCCAGCTCTGAAGCTTTCTTT
J: TRBJ2-6; D: -; size: -; V: TRBV6-1; length: 17; CDR3: CASSDQGLSSGANVLTF; DNA: TGTGCCAGCAGTGATCAGGGCCTAAGCTCTGGGGCCAACGTCCTGACTTTC
J: TRBJ1-4; D: TRBD1; size: -; V: TRBV6-5; length: 14; CDR3: CASRRQGADEKLFF; DNA: TGTGCCAGCAGAAGACAGGGGGCAGATGAAAAACTGTTTTTT
J: TRBJ1-5; D: -; size: few; V: TRBV2; length: 13; CDR3: CASSEGARQPQHF; DNA: TGTGCCAGCAGTGAGGGGGCACGGCAGCCCCAGCATTTT
J: TRBJ1-2; D: TRBD1; size: -; V: TRBV7-2; length: 15; CDR3: CASSLTTGGGYGYTF; DNA: TGTGCCAGCAGCTTAACCACAGGGGGTGGGTATGGCTACACCTTC
J: TRBJ1-2; D: -; size: once; V: TRBV15; length: 16; CDR3: CATSRDTAGGPYGYTF; DNA: TGTGCCACCAGCAGAGATACCGCGGGCGGACCCTATGGCTACACCTTC
J: TRBJ2-1; D: TRBD2; size: -; V: TRBV5-4; length: 14; CDR3: CASNLAGGQNEQFF; DNA: TGTGCCAGCAACCTAGCGGGGGGGCAGAATGAGCAGTTCTTC
J: TRBJ2-5; D: TRBD1; size: -; V: TRBV28; length: 16; CDR3: CASRGTGEGTAETQYF; DNA: TGTGCCAGCAGAGGGACAGGCGAAGGGACAGCAGAGACCCAGTACTTC
J: TRBJ1-1; D: -; size: -; V: TRBV4-3; length: 17; CDR3: CASSQDTRGRGRTEAFF; DNA: TGCGCCAGCAGCCAAGATACTCGCGGCAGGGGCCGGACTGAAGCTTTCTTT
J: TRBJ2-2; D: -; size: few; V: TRBV7-9; length: 13; CDR3: CASSLVSIGELFF; DNA: TGTGCCAGCAGCTTAGTTTCGATCGGGGAGCTGTTTTTT
J: TRBJ2-2; D: -; size: few; V: TRBV5-4; length: 16; CDR3: CASSLAGTGNTGELFF; DNA: TGTGCCAGCAGCTTGGCCGGGACGGGGAACACCGGGGAGCTGTTTTTT
J: TRBJ2-1; D: -; size: -; V: TRBV5-1; length: 14; CDR3: CASSLEGQTYEQFF; DNA: TGCGCCAGCAGCTTGGAAGGACAGACTTATGAGCAGTTCTTC
J: TRBJ1-2; D: -; size: -; V: TRBV23-1; length: 16; CDR3: CASSPGVHRSSYGYTF; DNA: TGCGCCAGCAGTCCGGGCGTTCATAGATCTTCATATGGCTACACCTTC
J: TRBJ2-5; D: TRBD2; size: -; V: TRBV6-6; length: 13; CDR3: CASQRGGSKTQYF; DNA: TGTGCCAGCCAGCGGGGGGGCTCCAAGACCCAGTACTTC
J: TRBJ1-2; D: -; size: -; V: TRBV7-2; length: 14; CDR3: CASTSKGNLYGYTF; DNA: TGTGCCAGCACCTCTAAAGGGAACCTTTATGGCTACACCTTC
J: TRBJ1-2; D: -; size: -; V: TRBV11-2; length: 14; CDR3: CASSFARVDYGYTF; DNA: TGTGCCAGCAGCTTCGCCAGGGTGGACTATGGCTACACCTTC
J: TRBJ1-1; D: -; size: -; V: TRBV7-8; length: 17; CDR3: CASSQYADSTPYNEAFF; DNA: TGTGCCAGCAGCCAGTACGCGGACAGTACACCCTACAATGAAGCTTTCTTT
J: TRBJ1-1; D: -; size: few; V: TRBV28; length: 15; CDR3: CASLGRQTMNTEAFF; DNA: TGTGCCAGCCTAGGTCGGCAGACAATGAACACTGAAGCTTTCTTT
J: TRBJ1-4; D: -; size: few; V: TRBV7-2; length: 13; CDR3: CASRRGGNEKLFF; DNA: TGTGCCAGCAGAAGAGGCGGGAATGAAAAACTGTTTTTT
J: TRBJ2-2; D: TRBD1; size: few; V: TRBV6-1; length: 14; CDR3: CASSGTGRTGELFF; DNA: TGTGCCAGCAGCGGGACAGGGCGGACCGGGGAGCTGTTTTTT
J: TRBJ2-5; D: -; size: once; V: TRBV4-1; length: 15; CDR3: CASSANPGVQETQYF; DNA: TGCGCCAGCAGCGCGAACCCCGGTGTCCAAGAGACCCAGTACTTC
J: TRBJ2-2; D: -; size: -; V: TRBV12-5; length: 15; CDR3: CASGLGPRGTGELFF; DNA: TGTGCTAGTGGTTTGGGGCCGCGAGGAACCGGGGAGCTGTTTTTT
J: TRBJ1-4; D: -; size: once; V: TRBV5-1; length: 14; CDR3: CASSFRDANEKLFF; DNA: TGCGCCAGCAGCTTCCGGGATGCTAATGAAAAACTGTTTTTT
J: TRBJ1-2; D: -; size: -; V: TRBV6-5; length: 14; CDR3: CASSYSRQGSGYTF; DNA: TGTGCCAGCAGTTACTCGAGGCAGGGTTCGGGCTACACCTTC
J: TRBJ2-5; D: -; size: once; V: TRBV28; length: 16; CDR3: CASRQTMGPQGETQYF; DNA: TGTGCCAGCAGACAAACTATGGGGCCACAAGGGGAGACCCAGTACTTC
J: TRBJ2-1; D: -; size: few; V: TRBV19; length: 16; CDR3: CASSIDGGQPYNEQFF; DNA: TGTGCCAGTAGTATAGACGGGGGACAGCCCTACAATGAGCAGTTCTTC
J: TRBJ1-4; D: TRBD1; size: -; V: TRBV6-5; length: 14; CDR3: CASRRGTGHEKLFF; DNA: TGTGCCAGCAGAAGGGGGACAGGGCATGAAAAACTGTTTTTT
J: TRBJ1-2; D: -; size: -; V: TRBV19; length: 14; CDR3: CASTSGWERYGYTF; DNA: TGTGCCAGTACCTCCGGGTGGGAGAGGTATGGCTACACCTTC
J: TRBJ1-4; D: -; size: -; V: TRBV30; length: 14; CDR3: CAWSRQVINEKLFF; DNA: TGTGCCTGGAGCCGACAGGTGATTAATGAAAAACTGTTTTTT
J: TRBJ1-1; D: -; size: -; V: TRBV5-1; length: 14; CDR3: CASSLEQGNTEAFF; DNA: TGCGCCAGCAGCTTGGAACAGGGGAACACTGAAGCTTTCTTT
J: TRBJ2-3; D: TRBD2; size: -; V: TRBV2; length: 12; CDR3: CASSVGGDTQYF; DNA: TGTGCCAGCAGTGTGGGAGGGGATACGCAGTATTTT
J: TRBJ1-5; D: -; size: -; V: TRBV6-5; length: 13; CDR3: CASATESNQPQHF; DNA: TGTGCCAGCGCAACGGAGAGCAATCAGCCCCAGCATTTT
J: TRBJ2-3; D: -; size: -; V: TRBV27; length: 14; CDR3: CASSLRWSGDTQYF; DNA: TGTGCCAGCAGTTTAAGGTGGAGTGGAGATACGCAGTATTTT
J: TRBJ1-1; D: -; size: -; V: TRBV29-1; length: 13; CDR3: CSVETSAGTEAFF; DNA: TGCAGCGTTGAAACCAGCGCTGGCACTGAAGCTTTCTTT
J: TRBJ2-5; D: TRBD1; size: -; V: TRBV5-1; length: 16; CDR3: CASSLGTGGSEETQYF; DNA: TGCGCCAGCAGCTTAGGGACAGGGGGATCCGAAGAGACCCAGTACTTC
J: TRBJ1-2; D: -; size: -; V: TRBV2; length: 12; CDR3: CASRQVNYGYTF; DNA: TGTGCCAGCAGACAGGTTAACTATGGCTACACCTTC